The 26 T cell receptor beta chains presented below share a single source sample, sequenced in a study of blood T cell repertoires in COVID-19. Assay used: immunoSEQ multiplex PCR; TCRdb lists only in-frame clones, some missing. The sample shows some 180,000 clones, around 76% of them seen only once. Source material: peripheral blood. The receptors originated from a woman in her fifties or sixties with active or convalescent COVID-19.

This clone was recorded only once. The rearrangement links TRBV7-7 to TRBJ2-1; weak D call: TRBD2 (6 bases). The CDR3 is 15 residues long. The V and J ends lost 5 bases and 4 bases respectively, with 15 bases between them. Germline V CDR1 and CDR2: SSHAT, FNYEAQ (reference sequence). The DNA for the CDR3 is TGTGCCAGCAGCAAGGAGGGCCGGGGGTACAATGAGCAGTTCTTC. Amino acids: CASSKEGRGYNEQFF.

The chain employs TRBV25-1 and TRBJ1-1; the match to TRBD1 covers 7 bases. The junction had 4 bases not matched to a gene; V was cut back by 9 bases and J by 0 bases. CDR1 and CDR2 (germline): MGHDK, SYGVNS. CDR3 length: 13 amino acids. The DNA for the CDR3 is TGTGCCAGTATGGGACAGTTGAACACTGAAGCTTTCTTT. Its translation: CASMGQLNTEAFF.

The V gene is TRBV19, the J gene TRBJ1-1; a possible D gene is TRBD1 (6 bases). This CDR3 spans 14 amino acids. The germline CDR1 and CDR2 sequences are LNHDA and SQIVND (reference sequence). With 7 bases removed from V and 3 bases from J, the gap between germline ends came to 15 bases. Written as DNA, the CDR3 is TGTGCCAGTAAGCAGGGGCAACGGGACACTGAAGCTTTCTTT. This translates into CASKQGQRDTEAFF.

V is TRBV27 and J is TRBJ1-4; the D is unclear. Germline V gives CDR1 MNHEY, CDR2 SMNVEV (reference sequence). V was trimmed by 3 bases and J by 2 bases, leaving 13 bases between them. The CDR3 has 16 residues. In DNA, the CDR3 is TGTGCCAGCAGTTTCCCAGGTACCCAGACTAATGAAAAACTGTTTTTT. It yields the protein CASSFPGTQTNEKLFF.

The table lists this clone with a count of one. The V call is TRBV7-8, the J call TRBJ2-1, with TRBD2 identical over 11 bases. V lost 5 bases to trimming and J lost 10 bases; unmatched junction nucleotides: 4. The CDR3 is made up of 13 amino acids. CDR1 is SGHVS and CDR2 is FQNEAQ in the germline V gene. The CDR3 nucleotides read TGTGCCAGCAGCCCCCGACTAGCGGGAGAGCAGTTCTTC. Translating it yields CASSPRLAGEQFF. Full variable domain (remainder filled in from reference TRBV7-8 and TRBJ2-1): GAGVSQSPRYKVAKRGQDVALRCDPISGHVSLFWYQQALGQGPEFLTYFQNEAQLDKSGLPSDRFFAERPEGSVSTLKIQRTQQEDSAVYLCASSPRLAGEQFFGPGTRLTVL.

This sequence joins TRBV10-3 and TRBJ2-7, with 9 bases matching TRBD1. The CDR3 spans 14 residues. Unmatched junction bases numbered 8, after V lost 6 bases and J lost 5 bases. Germline CDR1 is ENHRY and CDR2 is SYGVKD. CDR3 nucleotides: TGTGCCATCAGCGCCGGGACAGGGAACGACGAGCAGTACTTC. It is translated as CAISAGTGNDEQYF.

The chain links TRBV7-2 to TRBJ2-6; the match to TRBD1 covers 8 bases. The CDR3 totals 17 residues. The germline V gene encodes CDR1 SGHTA and CDR2 FQGNSA. Losses at the gene ends were 3 bases for V and 0 bases for J; bases not matched to a gene: 4. CDR3 nucleotide sequence: TGTGCCAGCAGCTTCGGACAGGGCGACTCTGGGGCCAACGTCCTGACTTTC. It codes for CASSFGQGDSGANVLTF. Based on the CDR3 plus reference TRBV7-2 and TRBJ2-6, the full variable domain is GAGVSQSPSNKVTEKGKDVELRCDPISGHTALYWYRQSLGQGLEFLIYFQGNSAPDKSGLPSDRFSAERTGGSVSTLTIQRTQQEDSAVYLCASSFGQGDSGANVLTFGAGSRLTVL.

The rearrangement joins TRBV29-1 to TRBJ1-2; D is perhaps TRBD1 (6 bases). Germline loops: CDR1 SQVTM, CDR2 ANQGSEA. The CDR3 runs 11 residues. The V end was cut by 8 bases, the J end by 6 bases, with 13 bases between. The CDR3 bases are TGCAGCTCAAGGGGGTCCCATGGCTACACCTTC. Protein: CSSRGSHGYTF.

V is TRBV19 and J is TRBJ2-2, with 12 bases that match TRBD2. The CDR3 is 16 residues long. Unmatched junction bases numbered 5, after V lost 6 bases and J lost 3 bases. Germline CDR1 is LNHDA and CDR2 is SQIVND (reference sequence). The CDR3 sequence: CASSDRLAGDTGELFF. The DNA for the CDR3 is TGTGCCAGTAGCGACCGACTAGCGGGGGACACCGGGGAGCTGTTTTTT.

The chain combines TRBV7-2 with TRBJ2-1, with D unresolved. The CDR3 has 15 amino acids. Per the germline V gene, CDR1 is SGHTA and CDR2 is FQGNSA. V was cut by 1 base and J by 2 bases, with 9 bases left in between. CDR3 amino acids: CASSLVSTAYNEQFF. The CDR3 bases are TGTGCCAGCAGCTTAGTTTCGACTGCCTACAATGAGCAGTTCTTC.

This clone was counted only a few times. This chain connects TRBV7-8 to TRBJ2-1; a weak D match, TRBD2 (6 bases). This CDR3 is built from 16 residues. Germline V gives CDR1 SGHVS, CDR2 FQNEAQ. The V end lost 3 bases, the J end lost 5 bases, and 17 bases lay between the germline ends. As DNA, the CDR3 is TGTGCCAGCAGCTTTAGAGCGGGTAGGCCTGACAATGAGCAGTTCTTC. The encoded protein is CASSFRAGRPDNEQFF. The whole variable domain, remainder taken from reference TRBV7-8 and TRBJ2-1, is GAGVSQSPRYKVAKRGQDVALRCDPISGHVSLFWYQQALGQGPEFLTYFQNEAQLDKSGLPSDRFFAERPEGSVSTLKIQRTQQEDSAVYLCASSFRAGRPDNEQFFGPGTRLTVL.

The V gene is TRBV28, the J gene TRBJ1-6; D remains ambiguous. V shed 5 bases and J shed 10 bases, with 12 bases lying between them. Germline V gene lookup returns CDR1 MDHEN and CDR2 SYDVKM. The CDR3 is 13 residues long. CDR3 sequence reads: CASSLRVASPLHF. CDR3 nucleotides: TGTGCCAGCAGTCTGCGCGTCGCGTCACCCCTCCACTTT.

The rearrangement uses TRBV19 and TRBJ1-5; D gene uncertain. The V gene's germline CDR1 is LNHDA and CDR2 SQIVND (reference sequence). The CDR3 has 14 amino acids. Trimming shortened V by 6 bases and J by 5 bases, and 14 bases separated the two germline ends. CDR3 nucleotides: TGTGCCAGTAGGGTTGGAGGCCCAGATCAGCCCCAGCATTTT. It translates to CASRVGGPDQPQHF.

The rearrangement joins TRBV5-1 to TRBJ2-3, with TRBD1 matching over 10 bases. CDR1 SGHRS and CDR2 YFSETQ come from the germline V gene. V gave up 4 bases and J gave up 2 bases; unmatched junction bases: 7. This CDR3 has 16 amino acids. CDR3 residues: CASSPAGTGVTDTQYF. DNA for the CDR3: TGCGCCAGCAGCCCGGCCGGGACAGGGGTCACAGATACGCAGTATTTT.

This clone was detected only once. The CDR3 DNA follows: TGTGCCAGTAGAACCGGGACTAGCGCGACCGGGGAGCTGTTTTTT. Its protein is CASRTGTSATGELFF. V gene TRBV19 combines with J gene TRBJ2-2; 10 bases match TRBD2. The junction had 6 bases not matched to a gene; V was cut back by 6 bases and J by 5 bases. Germline V gives CDR1 LNHDA, CDR2 SQIVND (reference sequence). The CDR3 contains 15 residues.

The V gene is TRBV6-5, the J gene TRBJ1-2; D is possibly TRBD1 (6 bases). The CDR3 loop spans 13 amino acids. V lost 6 bases, J lost 3 bases, and 11 bases lay in between. Germline CDR1 is MNHEY and CDR2 is SVGAGI. CDR3 residues: CASRPDRHYGYTF. DNA of the CDR3: TGTGCCAGCAGACCCGACAGGCACTATGGCTACACCTTC.

This rearrangement joins TRBV30 to TRBJ1-4; D unresolved. The ends were cut back, 8 bases at V and 5 bases at J, with 12 bases in the middle. The germline gives CDR1 GTSNPN, CDR2 SVGIG (reference sequence). The CDR3 sequence is 12 residues long. The CDR3 sequence: CALGRPNEKLFF. The CDR3 DNA reads TGTGCCCTCGGGAGACCAAATGAAAAACTGTTTTTT.

The CDR3 sequence: CASSWGEAQYF. The CDR3 DNA sequence: TGTGCCAGCAGCTGGGGGGAGGCCCAGTACTTC. This chain connects TRBV11-2 to TRBJ2-5; weak D call: TRBD2 (6 bases). CDR1 and CDR2 (germline): SGHAT, FQNNGV. Trimming removed 4 bases from V and 9 bases from J, with 9 bases in between. The CDR3 is made up of 11 amino acids.

Only a few counts were recorded for this clone. The V gene is TRBV6-5, the J gene TRBJ2-7, with 7 nucleotides matching TRBD2. In germline, CDR1 is MNHEY, CDR2 SVGAGI. With 4 bases clipped from V and 5 bases from J, the junction kept 5 bases outside the gene matches. The CDR3 spans 13 residues. CDR3 DNA: TGTGCCAGCAGTTTCTTAGCGGGTCACGAGCAGTACTTC. This encodes CASSFLAGHEQYF.

This chain links TRBV6-2 or TRBV6-3 with TRBJ1-5; TRBD1 agrees at 8 bases. The V gene end was trimmed by 6 bases and the J gene end by 7 bases; junction bases not matched to a gene: 8. The CDR3 length is 14 residues. The germline gives CDR1 MNHEY, CDR2 SVGEGT. The CDR3 bases are TGTGCCAGCAGCACAGACAGGGGTTGGCAGCCCCAGCATTTT. Its translation is CASSTDRGWQPQHF.

A remark on this clone: A junction boundary mismatches the germline segment, possibly from a read error. In the same sample, other DNA sequences code for this CDR3. The rearrangement joins TRBV5-4 to TRBJ1-2; D is ambiguous. Germline V CDR1 and CDR2: SGHNT, YYREEE (reference sequence). The CDR3 has 13 residues. In DNA form, the CDR3 reads TGTGCCAGCGGCTTGGGAGGCGACTATGGCTACACCTTC. This codes for CASGLGGDYGYTF.

The J gene is TRBJ2-1, the V gene TRBV24-1, with D possibly matching TRBD1 (5 bases). Germline V gives CDR1 KGHDR, CDR2 SFDVKD. V was cut by 6 bases and J by 8 bases, with 10 bases left in between. CDR3 length equals 12 residues. This chain's CDR3 is CATSRQGYEQFF. The CDR3 DNA reads as TGTGCCACCAGTCGGCAGGGATATGAGCAGTTCTTC.

CDR3 coding DNA: TGTGCCTTCGGAACAGGGGCCACCTACGAGCAGTACTTC. Its protein is CAFGTGATYEQYF. The chain uses TRBV30 and TRBJ2-7; TRBD1 agrees at 7 bases. V was clipped by 7 bases and J by 2 bases; unmatched bases: 8. The CDR3 runs to 13 residues. Germline CDR1 is GTSNPN and CDR2 is SVGIG (reference sequence).

This clone is medium-sized by share. The CDR3 sequence: CASSQGDREGNYGYTF. The DNA of the CDR3 is TGTGCCAGCAGCCAAGGGGACAGGGAGGGTAACTATGGCTACACCTTC. This chain uses TRBV3-1 (or the pseudogene TRBV3-2) with TRBJ1-2; TRBD1 matches at 9 bases. CDR1 is LGHDT, CDR2 YNNKEL, per germline (reference sequence). This CDR3 has 16 amino acids. J lost 1 base, V lost 1 base, and 4 bases had no gene match.

The chain is built from TRBV7-9 and TRBJ2-1; 7 positions agree with TRBD1. Germline CDR1 SEHNR, CDR2 FQNEAQ (reference sequence). This CDR3 has 15 residues. With V trimmed by 0 bases and J by 8 bases, 7 bases remained unmatched. The CDR3 region has the DNA TGTGCCAGCAGCTTAGCCCTGACAGGGATGGATGAGCAGTTCTTC. Encoded protein: CASSLALTGMDEQFF.

V gene TRBV27 combines with J gene TRBJ2-1, with 10 nucleotides matching TRBD2. The V gene's germline CDR1 is MNHEY and CDR2 SMNVEV (reference sequence). The CDR3 length is 15 residues. V was clipped by 0 bases and J by 8 bases; unmatched bases: 4. CDR3 amino acids: CASSLSASGGDEQFF. The CDR3 DNA sequence: TGTGCCAGCAGTTTATCGGCTAGCGGGGGCGATGAGCAGTTCTTC.